One sample yielded the 28 T cell receptor beta chains listed below, sequenced in a study of T cell clonality in common variable immunodeficiency. The study, taken as a whole, reports: Reportedly, TCR beta sequences from common variable immunodeficiency showed fewer deletions and N-nucleotide insertions.

Assay used: immunoSEQ multiplex PCR; TCRdb lists only in-frame clones, some missing. The profile covers under 40,000 clones, none occurring a single time. For these TCRs, the target antigens are not known. The specimen sequenced was peripheral blood mononuclear cells. These receptors came from a human donor with common variable immunodeficiency.

This clone was seen repeatedly, ten times or more. The read ends 3 residues before the CDR3 terminus; that terminus is restored from the germline J gene. The chain uses TRBV4-1 and TRBJ2-1, with 8 bases fitting TRBD2. The germline CDR1 and CDR2 sequences are MGHRA and YSYEKL. V dropped 3 bases and J dropped 8; count of bases not matched to a gene: 6. The CDR3 is made up of 14 amino acids. The CDR3 protein is CASSHQRGFDEQFF. The covered CDR3 bases are TGCGCCAGCAGCCATCAGCGGGGGTTCGATGAG.

Ten or more counts support this clone. Coverage ceases 3 residues before the CDR3 finishes, and the germline J gene fills in the end. The chain is built from TRBV7-3 and TRBJ1-4, with D perhaps matching TRBD1 (6 bases). CDR3 length equals 15 residues. From germline, CDR1 is SGHTA and CDR2 FQGTGA. V was pared by 5 bases and J by 7 bases, with 17 bases between. CDR3 residues: CASSLGDIWCEKLFF. The DNA read from the CDR3 is TGTGCCAGCAGCCTGGGGGACATTTGGTGTGAAAAA.

A word on this clone: The read terminates 3 residues ahead of where the CDR3 ends, so the germline J gene completes it. J is TRBJ1-3 and V is TRBV19; TRBD1 agrees at 12 bases. Per the germline V gene, CDR1 is LNHDA and CDR2 is SQIVND (reference sequence). V was pared by 5 bases and J by 3 bases, with 5 bases of the junction left unmatched. The CDR3 totals 16 residues. CDR3 DNA, as far as it was read: TGTGCCAGTAGTCTCCGGGACAGGGGGCTTGGAAACACC. It translates to CASSLRDRGLGNT. The CDR3 reads in full as CASSLRDRGLGNTIYF.

This clone was detected only a few times. Read coverage stops 3 residues before the CDR3 terminus; the germline J gene supplies the remainder. This chain links TRBV5-1 with TRBJ2-3; 12 bases agree with TRBD2. J gave up 3 bases and V 0 bases, and 8 bases lay outside the gene matches. Per the germline V gene, CDR1 is SGHRS and CDR2 is YFSETQ. This CDR3 spans 18 amino acids. Incomplete CDR3 DNA: TGCGCCAGCAGCTTGGAGCCTAGCGGGGGGGCCGGGACAGATACG. The encoded protein is CASSLEPSGGAGTDT. The whole CDR3 protein is CASSLEPSGGAGTDTQYF.

With regard to this clone: With the read ending 3 residues before the CDR3 end, the germline J gene is used to fill in that end. The V and J genes are TRBV2 and TRBJ2-2, with D perhaps matching TRBD1 (6 bases). CDR1 SNHLY and CDR2 FYNNEI come from the germline V gene. The CDR3 extends over 14 amino acids. Trimming cost V 10 bases and J 0 bases, with 12 bases left between them. Here the CDR3 reads CATQDSANTGELFF. The CDR3 bases that were read are TGTGCCACCCAGGACAGCGCGAACACCGGGGAG.

On this clone: The read gets to within 3 residues of the CDR3 end, and the germline J gene fills in the rest. The chain uses TRBV2 and TRBJ2-7; D gene uncertain. This CDR3 is built from 13 residues. CDR1 and CDR2 (germline): SNHLY, FYNNEI. V was trimmed by 8 bases and J by 0 bases, leaving 11 bases between them. CDR3 residues: CASAANLSYEQYF. The covered CDR3 bases are TGTGCCAGCGCGGCGAACCTCTCCTACGAG.

This clone has more than one count but fewer than ten. The read terminates 3 residues before the CDR3 end, so the remaining end is supplied by the germline J gene. The chain is built from TRBV5-1 and TRBJ1-6; 10 nucleotides align to TRBD1. CDR1 is SGHRS, CDR2 YFSETQ, per germline. The CDR3 has 15 residues. The junction had 8 bases not matched to a gene; V was cut back by 4 bases and J by 10 bases. CDR3 DNA (partial): TGCGCCAGCAGCGTAAGGGACAGGGGAGACTCACCC. Its translation: CASSVRDRGDSP. The entire CDR3 is CASSVRDRGDSPLHF. The full variable domain, in which reference TRBV5-1 and TRBJ1-6 provide the parts outside the CDR3, is KAGVTQTPRYLIKTRGQQVTLSCSPISGHRSVSWYQQTPGQGLQFLFEYFSETQRNKGNFPGRFSGRQFSNSRSEMNVSTLELGDSALYLCASSVRDRGDSPLHFGNGTRLTVT.

This clone was counted at least ten times. The read ends 3 residues early relative to the CDR3; the germline J gene fills the gap. Other DNA sequences from this sample encode an identical CDR3 as well. This chain links TRBV20-1 with TRBJ2-7; weak D call: TRBD1 (6 bases). V lost 6 bases and J 2 bases, leaving 11 bases between the germline ends. The CDR3 spans 12 residues. Germline V gives CDR1 DFQATT, CDR2 SNEGSKA (reference sequence). CDR3: CSARRDTYEQYF. The CDR3 bases that were read are TGCAGTGCGAGAAGGGACACCTACGAG.

Notes on this clone: The read is 3 residues too short to cover the CDR3 end, so that end is filled in from the germline J gene. The chain is built from TRBV30 and TRBJ1-6; D uncertain. Germline CDR1 GTSNPN, CDR2 SVGIG (reference sequence). The length of the CDR3 is 14 residues. The germline V and J ends were trimmed by 4 bases and 7 bases, with 14 bases remaining between them. The covered CDR3 bases are TGTGCCTGGAAGCGGGCCCAGGCCAATTCACCC. Its protein product is CAWKRAQANSP. The whole CDR3 protein is CAWKRAQANSPLHF.

On this clone itself: With the read ending 3 residues before the CDR3 end, the germline J gene is used to fill in that end. The rearrangement links TRBV30 to TRBJ1-5, with a weak D call TRBD1 (6 bases). Trimming removed 2 bases at V and 2 bases at J, with 13 bases between. In germline, CDR1 is GTSNPN, CDR2 SVGIG (reference sequence). The CDR3 has 15 residues. CDR3 in amino acids: CAWSYRAVGNQPQHF. Partial CDR3 DNA: TGTGCCTGGAGTTACAGGGCAGTCGGCAATCAGCCC.

This clone was counted a few times. The read falls 3 residues short of the CDR3 end, and the missing part is taken from the germline J gene. The chain joins TRBV18 to TRBJ2-5; unclear D gene. This CDR3 is built from 12 residues. The V end lost 1 base, the J end lost 5 bases, and 5 bases lay between the germline ends. Looked up from germline, CDR1 is KGHSH and CDR2 is LQKENI. The CDR3 bases that were read are TGTGCCAGCTCACCACAGAGGGAGACC. Translation: CASSPQRET. The complete CDR3 sequence is CASSPQRETQYF. The whole variable domain, filled in from reference TRBV18 and TRBJ2-5, reads NAGVMQNPRHLVRRRGQEARLRCSPMKGHSHVYWYRQLPEEGLKFMVYLQKENIIDESGMPKERFSAEFPKEGPSILRIQQVVRGDSAAYFCASSPQRETQYFGPGTRLLVL.

The table lists this clone with many counts. The CDR3 is cut off 3 residues early in the read; its end comes from the germline J gene. The rearrangement links TRBV2 to TRBJ2-2, with no clear D. The CDR3 length is 18 residues. CDR1 is SNHLY, CDR2 FYNNEI, per germline. With 1 base removed from V and 4 bases from J, the gap between germline ends came to 19 bases. The CDR3 spells CASSEVGANELFTGELFF. CDR3 DNA, as far as it was read: TGTGCCAGCAGTGAAGTGGGCGCCAACGAACTTTTCACCGGGGAG.

With regard to this clone: The CDR3 end lies 3 residues beyond the end of the read and is filled in from the germline J gene. This chain links TRBV7-9 with TRBJ1-2; possibly TRBD1 for D (5 bases). The CDR3 runs to 12 residues. Germline CDR1 and CDR2: SEHNR and FQNEAQ (reference sequence). The sequenced part of the CDR3 DNA is TGTGCCAGCAGCACGGGACTCGGGGGC. It specifies CASSTGLGG. The CDR3 reads in full as CASSTGLGGYTF.

This clone was recorded a few times. The CDR3 goes on 3 residues after the read ends, and that part is filled in from the germline J gene. The chain couples TRBV7-2 to TRBJ2-5, with a weak D call TRBD2 (5 bases). Trimming shortened V by 5 bases and J by 4 bases, and 14 bases separated the two germline ends. The CDR3 extends over 14 amino acids. The germline gives CDR1 SGHTA, CDR2 FQGNSA. The CDR3 here is CASSDYLGGETQYF. The DNA read from the CDR3 is TGTGCCAGCAGCGACTACCTAGGAGGAGAGACC.

This clone has a handful of counts. The read finishes 3 residues shy of the CDR3 end, and the germline J gene is used to complete it. The V call is TRBV29-1, the J call TRBJ2-5; 9 bases fit TRBD1. CDR1 is SQVTM and CDR2 is ANQGSEA in the germline V gene. The CDR3 is 16 amino acids. J was trimmed by 2 bases and V by 6 bases; bases with no gene match: 13. CDR3 loop: CSVLLGQGRPQETQYF. CDR3 bases read: TGCAGCGTCCTTCTTGGACAGGGGCGCCCACAAGAGACC. The full variable domain, with the rest looked up from reference TRBV29-1 and TRBJ2-5, is SAVISQKPSRDICQRGTSLTIQCQVDSQVTMMFWYRQQPGQSLTLIATANQGSEATYESGFVIDKFPISRPNLTFSTLTVSNMSPEDSSIYLCSVLLGQGRPQETQYFGPGTRLLVL.

At least ten counts were recorded for this clone. The DNA ends 3 residues before the CDR3 does, and the rest of the CDR3 is filled in from the germline J gene. The rearrangement joins TRBV18 to TRBJ2-5; perhaps TRBD2 as D (6 bases). Deletions cut 4 bases from V and 4 bases from J, with 22 bases between. From germline, CDR1 is KGHSH and CDR2 LQKENI. The CDR3 extends over 17 amino acids. The CDR3 sequence is CASSLTYGGEESETQYF. Incomplete CDR3 DNA: TGTGCCAGCTCACTAACTTACGGGGGAGAGGAATCAGAGACC.

This clone was counted between two and nine times. Sequencing ends 3 residues short of the CDR3 end; the germline J gene provides the rest. The chain joins TRBV7-9 to TRBJ1-2; 8 bases align to TRBD1. Per the germline V gene, CDR1 is SEHNR and CDR2 is FQNEAQ (reference sequence). The J segment lost 7 bases and the V segment lost 3 bases, leaving 7 bases of the junction unmatched. This CDR3 region has 14 residues. The sequenced CDR3 bases are TGTGCCAGCAGCTTTTCAGGGGGCGGTGGTGGC. Its protein is CASSFSGGGGG. The full-length CDR3 reads as CASSFSGGGGGYTF.

This clone has just a few counts. Read sequence stops 3 residues before the CDR3 end, and the germline J gene provides the missing end. The chain is built from TRBV19 and TRBJ1-6; TRBD1 might be the D (5 bases). The germline V gene has CDR1 LNHDA and CDR2 SQIVND (reference sequence). This CDR3 is 14 amino acids long. The CDR3 DNA, read in part, is TGTGCCAGTAGTATAGTCCCCGGACAAGGGACC. This translates into CASSIVPGQGT. The entire CDR3 is CASSIVPGQGTLHF.

A note on this clone: The read terminates 3 residues before the CDR3 end, so the remaining end is supplied by the germline J gene. The chain uses TRBV7-9 and TRBJ1-5, with D perhaps matching TRBD1 (6 bases). Germline-derived CDR1 and CDR2 are SEHNR and FQNEAQ (reference sequence). V was pared by 3 bases and J by 4 bases, with 10 bases between. This CDR3 is built from 14 residues. CDR3 loop: CASSFGTLNQPQHF. CDR3 DNA, as far as it was read: TGTGCCAGCAGCTTTGGGACACTTAATCAGCCC. Drawing the rest from reference TRBV7-9 and TRBJ1-5, the complete variable domain is DTGVSQNPRHKITKRGQNVTFRCDPISEHNRLYWYRQTLGQGPEFLTYFQNEAQLEKSRLLSDRFSAERPKGSFSTLEIQRTEQGDSAMYLCASSFGTLNQPQHFGDGTRLSIL.

This clone was recorded a few times. From the germline J gene comes the end of the CDR3, since the read stops 3 residues before it. V and J are TRBV5-6 and TRBJ2-3; 9 nucleotides agree with TRBD2. J gave up 2 bases and V 2 bases, and 3 bases lay outside the gene matches. CDR1 and CDR2 from the germline V gene are SGHDT and YYEEEE. The CDR3 loop spans 15 amino acids. CDR3 region: CASSFSGGFTDTQYF. CDR3 DNA (partial): TGTGCCAGCAGCTTTAGCGGGGGTTTCACAGATACG.

In its sample, this clone was seen a few times. The read finishes 3 residues shy of the CDR3 end, and the germline J gene is used to complete it. The chain employs TRBV30 and TRBJ1-1; D uncertain. This CDR3 region has 12 residues. V lost 4 bases, J lost 5 bases, and 11 bases lay in between. Germline CDR1 is GTSNPN and CDR2 is SVGIG (reference sequence). The CDR3 bases that were read are TGTGCCTGGATTCATTCGGGGACTGAA. Its translation: CAWIHSGTE. The full CDR3 protein reads CAWIHSGTEAFF.

This clone was seen a handful of times. The read ends 3 residues before the CDR3 terminus; that terminus is restored from the germline J gene. The chain carries TRBV2 and TRBJ1-6, with 8 positions matching TRBD1. The CDR3 covers 15 residues. Looked up from germline, CDR1 is SNHLY and CDR2 is FYNNEI. V lost 6 bases and J lost 7; bases outside the gene matches: 8. The CDR3 DNA, read in part, is TGTGCCAGCAGGCCCTGGGACAGGCTGAATTCACCC. Translating it yields CASRPWDRLNSP. The whole CDR3 protein reads CASRPWDRLNSPLHF.

As to this clone: The read is 3 residues too short to cover the CDR3 end, so that end is filled in from the germline J gene. The chain has TRBV19 and TRBJ2-2; perhaps TRBD2 as D (6 bases). The V end lost 4 bases, the J end lost 1 base, and 13 bases lay between the germline ends. The CDR3 contains 16 residues. Germline V gene data show CDR1 as LNHDA and CDR2 as SQIVND (reference sequence). CDR3 protein: CASSTPFGGNTGELFF. The CDR3 DNA, read in part, is TGTGCCAGTAGTACCCCCTTCGGGGGGAACACCGGGGAG.

This clone was seen a few times. The read comes to an end 3 residues before the CDR3 does, leaving the germline J gene to fill in the end. This chain joins TRBV30 and TRBJ1-2; 8 nucleotides line up with TRBD1. The CDR3 extends over 12 amino acids. V was clipped by 5 bases and J by 6 bases; unmatched bases: 5. Looked up from germline, CDR1 is GTSNPN and CDR2 is SVGIG (reference sequence). The DNA read from the CDR3 is TGTGCCTGGGCTAGGACAGGGCATGGC. It codes for CAWARTGHG. The entire CDR3 protein is CAWARTGHGYTF.

This clone showed up just a few times. The CDR3 goes on 3 residues after the read ends, and that part is filled in from the germline J gene. This chain links TRBV19 with TRBJ1-4; D is ambiguous. CDR3 size: 16 residues. Per germline, CDR1 LNHDA and CDR2 SQIVND (reference sequence). The V gene lost 3 bases and the J gene lost 0 bases, with 11 bases spanning the gap. The CDR3 loop reads CASSILPAATNEKLFF. The covered CDR3 bases are TGTGCCAGTAGTATTCTGCCCGCAGCAACTAATGAAAAA.

Only a few counts were recorded for this clone. The read falls 3 residues short of the CDR3 end, and the missing part is taken from the germline J gene. The V call is TRBV7-2, the J call TRBJ1-1, with D unclear. The CDR3 loop spans 15 amino acids. Trimming cost V 5 bases and J 3 bases, with 16 bases left between them. Germline-derived CDR1 and CDR2 are SGHTA and FQGNSA. The CDR3 loop reads CASSPRPTLYTEAFF. The sequenced CDR3 bases are TGTGCCAGCAGCCCTCGTCCGACTTTATACACTGAA.

This clone was detected only a few times. Read coverage stops 3 residues before the CDR3 terminus; the germline J gene supplies the remainder. The chain couples TRBV19 to TRBJ2-5, with TRBD2 identical over 9 bases. V lost 0 bases and J lost 5; bases outside the gene matches: 7. Germline CDR1 reads LNHDA; CDR2 reads SQIVND (reference sequence). The CDR3 is 16 residues long. CDR3 in amino acids: CASSIENSGGRETQYF. Incomplete CDR3 DNA: TGTGCCAGTAGTATAGAGAATAGCGGGGGTCGGGAGACC.

Concerning this clone itself: The CDR3 end is not reached by the read, which stops 3 residues before it; the germline J gene fills it in. The chain links TRBV5-1 to TRBJ1-1; D remains unclear. The CDR3 spans 13 residues. Trimming removed 2 bases from V and 2 bases from J, with 7 bases in between. Germline V gene data show CDR1 as SGHRS and CDR2 as YFSETQ. CDR3 DNA, as far as it was read: TGCGCCAGCAGCTTAACGGTAAACACTGAA. Amino acids: CASSLTVNTE. The whole CDR3 reads CASSLTVNTEAFF.